The rows below give T cell receptor beta chains drawn from one sample of a study of cytomegalovirus exposure and HLA in healthy donors. Clones were sequenced by immunoSEQ multiplex PCR, and TCRdb holds only the in-frame ones, with some missing. The listing records some 51,000 clones. The specimen sequenced was PBMCs. The origin of the receptors is a man between 35 and 55 years old in good health and CMV-seropositive. The CDR3 runs from the conserved cysteine through the conserved F or W. Each record gives: clone size, J gene, V gene, D gene, CDR3 DNA, CDR3 protein. D genes are given only for firm matches. Clone size is given for some rows only: seen once, a few or many times, or a class if the clone is expanded.

size: -
J: TRBJ2-5
V: TRBV5-1
D: TRBD1
DNA: TGCGCCAGCAGCACGTCGGGACAGGTGGGAGAGACCCAGTACTTC
CDR3: CASSTSGQVGETQYF

size: -
J: TRBJ2-7
V: TRBV6-5
D: TRBD2
DNA: TGTGCCAGCAGTCGGATAGCGGGAGTAGTATACGAGCAGTACTTC
CDR3: CASSRIAGVVYEQYF

size: -
J: TRBJ1-1
V: TRBV12-2
D: -
DNA: TGTGCAAGTCGCCTACCCGGCGGACAGGGAGGAGTGAACACTGAAGCTTTCTTT
CDR3: CASRLPGGQGGVNTEAFF

size: -
J: TRBJ2-3
V: TRBV9
D: -
DNA: TGTGCCAGCAGCGTAGGATCCACTAAACTGGGCACAGATACGCAGTATTTT
CDR3: CASSVGSTKLGTDTQYF

size: -
J: TRBJ2-2
V: TRBV11-2
D: -
DNA: TGTGCCAGCAGCTCGTCCGTGCAGGGTTCAACCGGGGAGCTGTTTTTT
CDR3: CASSSSVQGSTGELFF

size: -
J: TRBJ2-4
V: TRBV18
D: TRBD2
DNA: TGTGCCAGCTCACCTTTGGGGGAGGGCATTCAGTACTTC
CDR3: CASSPLGEGIQYF

size: -
J: TRBJ2-1
V: TRBV14
D: -
DNA: TGTGCCAGCAGCCAAGACAGGGGACACATCCCCTACAATGAGCAGTTCTTC
CDR3: CASSQDRGHIPYNEQFF

size: -
J: TRBJ2-7
V: TRBV28
D: TRBD2
DNA: TGTGCCAGCAGTCTTAGCGGGAGGGCCTGGGAGCAGTACTTC
CDR3: CASSLSGRAWEQYF

size: -
J: TRBJ2-7
V: TRBV7-9
D: -
DNA: TGTGCCAGCAGCTTCGTAGTCCCCCGGTTGTACGAGCAGTACTTC
CDR3: CASSFVVPRLYEQYF

size: -
J: TRBJ1-1
V: TRBV6-4
D: -
DNA: TGTGCCAGCAGTCTCAGGGTCCCACGCACTGAAGCTTTCTTT
CDR3: CASSLRVPRTEAFF

size: -
J: TRBJ2-1
V: TRBV6-1
D: TRBD2
DNA: TGTGCCAGCAGTGAAGAGGTCGGGGGGGCCTACAATGAGCAGTTCTTC
CDR3: CASSEEVGGAYNEQFF

size: -
J: TRBJ1-1
V: TRBV25-1
D: TRBD1
DNA: TGTGCCAGCACCTGGACAGGGGGAGGAACTGAAGCTTTCTTT
CDR3: CASTWTGGGTEAFF

size: -
J: TRBJ2-7
V: TRBV7-2
D: TRBD1
DNA: TGTGCCAGAGGGACAGGGAATGCCTACGAGCAGTACTTC
CDR3: CARGTGNAYEQYF

size: -
J: TRBJ1-1
V: TRBV9
D: -
DNA: TGTGCCAGCAGCCGGGGGGTCAACACTGAAGCTTTCTTT
CDR3: CASSRGVNTEAFF

size: -
J: TRBJ2-1
V: TRBV29-1
D: -
DNA: TGCAGCGTTGCCGGCGGGCAATACAATGAGCAGTTCTTC
CDR3: CSVAGGQYNEQFF

size: medium-sized
J: TRBJ2-7
V: TRBV6-1
D: -
DNA: TGTGCCAGCAGTGAGGAGGGTACAGGCCCCTACGAGCAGTACTTC
CDR3: CASSEEGTGPYEQYF

size: -
J: TRBJ2-7
V: TRBV19
D: -
DNA: TGTGCCAGTAGTATTGCCAGCGCCTCCTACGAGCAGTACTTC
CDR3: CASSIASASYEQYF

size: -
J: TRBJ1-1
V: TRBV5-1
D: -
DNA: TGCGCCAGCAGCCCTCGCGAACAGGGATCGAGAACTGAAGCTTTCTTT
CDR3: CASSPREQGSRTEAFF